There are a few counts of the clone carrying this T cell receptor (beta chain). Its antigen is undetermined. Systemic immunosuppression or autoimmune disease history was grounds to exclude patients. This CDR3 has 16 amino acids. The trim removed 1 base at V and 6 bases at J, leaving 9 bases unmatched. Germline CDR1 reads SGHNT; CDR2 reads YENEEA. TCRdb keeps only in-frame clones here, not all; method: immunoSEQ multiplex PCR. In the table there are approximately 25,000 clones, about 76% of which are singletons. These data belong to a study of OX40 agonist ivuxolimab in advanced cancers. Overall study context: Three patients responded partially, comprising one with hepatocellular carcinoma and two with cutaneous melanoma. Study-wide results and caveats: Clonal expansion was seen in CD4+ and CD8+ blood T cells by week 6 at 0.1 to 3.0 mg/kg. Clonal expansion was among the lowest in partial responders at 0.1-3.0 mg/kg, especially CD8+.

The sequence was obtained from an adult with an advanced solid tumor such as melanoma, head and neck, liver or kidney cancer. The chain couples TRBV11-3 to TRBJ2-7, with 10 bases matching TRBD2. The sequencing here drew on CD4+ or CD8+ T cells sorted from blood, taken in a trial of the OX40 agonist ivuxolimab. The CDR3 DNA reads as TGTGCCAGCAGCTTAGGTCCTAGCGGGAGAGTGAGCGAGCAGTACTTC. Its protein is CASSLGPSGRVSEQYF.